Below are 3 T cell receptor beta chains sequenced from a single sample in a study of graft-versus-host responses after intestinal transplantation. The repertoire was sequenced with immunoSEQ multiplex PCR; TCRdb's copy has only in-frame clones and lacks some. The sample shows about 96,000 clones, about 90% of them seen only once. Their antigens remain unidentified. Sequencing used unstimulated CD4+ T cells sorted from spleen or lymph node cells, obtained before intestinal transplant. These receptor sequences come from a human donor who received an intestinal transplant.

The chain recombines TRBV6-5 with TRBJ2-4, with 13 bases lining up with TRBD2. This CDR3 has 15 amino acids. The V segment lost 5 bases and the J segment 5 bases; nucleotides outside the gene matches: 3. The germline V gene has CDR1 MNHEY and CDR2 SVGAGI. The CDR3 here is CASSRTSGSQNIQYF. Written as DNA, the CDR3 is TGTGCCAGCAGTCGGACTAGCGGGAGCCAAAACATTCAGTACTTC.

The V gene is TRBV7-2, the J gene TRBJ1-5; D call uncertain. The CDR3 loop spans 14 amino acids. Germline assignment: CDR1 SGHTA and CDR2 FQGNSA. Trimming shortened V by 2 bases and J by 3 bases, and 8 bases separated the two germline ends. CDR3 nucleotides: TGTGCCAGCAGCTTACCGCGGGACAATCAGCCCCAGCATTTT. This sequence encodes CASSLPRDNQPQHF.

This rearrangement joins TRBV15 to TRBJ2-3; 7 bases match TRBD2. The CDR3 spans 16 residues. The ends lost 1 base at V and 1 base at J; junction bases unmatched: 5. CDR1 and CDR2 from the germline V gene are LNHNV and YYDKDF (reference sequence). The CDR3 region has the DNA TGTGCCACCAGCAGAGCGGAACGGGGGGGCACAGATACGCAGTATTTT. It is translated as CATSRAERGGTDTQYF. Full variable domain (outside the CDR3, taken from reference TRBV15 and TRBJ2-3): DAMVIQNPRYQVTQFGKPVTLSCSQTLNHNVMYWYQQKSSQAPKLLFHYYDKDFNNEADTPDNFQSRRPNTSFCFLDIRSPGLGDTAMYLCATSRAERGGTDTQYFGPGTRLTVL.